Following are 14 T cell receptor beta chains from one sample sequenced in a study of identical twins. From the 5' RACE reads, TCRdb called clonotypes with MiXCR, one entry per CDR3 protein. The sample holds about 470,000 distinct CDR3 sequences, roughly a quarter seen once. This sample also appeared in a second study, on T cells expressing NK-cell markers.

The specimen was CD4+ T cells sorted from blood. The origin of the receptors is a young woman in good health.

V gene TRBV27 combines with J gene TRBJ2-2, with 11 bases matching TRBD2. There are 16 residues in the CDR3. Germline CDR1 reads MNHEY; CDR2 reads SMNVEV (reference sequence). V shed 5 bases, J shed 2 bases, and the junction held 4 bases outside the gene matches. The CDR3: CASSPSGRPNTGELFF. Here the CDR3 DNA reads TGTGCCAGCAGTCCTAGCGGGAGGCCAAACACCGGGGAGCTGTTTTTT.

The V call is TRBV5-5, the J call TRBJ2-5; D gene uncertain. Germline assignment: CDR1 SGHKS and CDR2 YYEKEE (reference sequence). V was trimmed by 2 bases and J by 3 bases, leaving 8 bases between them. This CDR3 is 13 amino acids long. In DNA, the CDR3 is TGTGCCAGCAGCTTAAAGGGCGAAGAGACCCAGTACTTC. Translating gives CASSLKGEETQYF.

CDR3 DNA: TGCAGCGTTGAGGTCGAGACCCAGTACTTC. Its protein is CSVEVETQYF. The V gene is TRBV29-1, the J gene TRBJ2-5; D gene ambiguous. The CDR3 is made up of 10 amino acids. The ends were cut back, 3 bases at V and 5 bases at J, with 4 bases in the middle. Germline V CDR1 and CDR2: SQVTM, ANQGSEA.

This clonotype was seen a few times. The chain couples TRBV10-3 to TRBJ1-1, with TRBD1 as a possible D gene (6 bases). Trimming pared 6 bases from V and 3 bases from J, leaving 11 bases between. The CDR3 consists of 13 residues. Germline lookup yields CDR1 ENHRY and CDR2 SYGVKD. The CDR3 loop reads CAIRGQPDTEAFF. Here the CDR3 DNA reads TGTGCCATCAGAGGACAGCCAGACACTGAAGCTTTCTTT.

In its sample, this clonotype was seen a few times. The chain uses TRBV10-3 and TRBJ2-1; D remains unclear. Germline V gene sequence: CDR1 ENHRY, CDR2 SYGVKD. The CDR3 runs 12 residues. Trimming removed 3 bases at V and 7 bases at J, with 7 bases between. The CDR3 region has the DNA TGTGCCATCAGTGACCGAACTAATGAGCAGTTCTTC. Its translation is CAISDRTNEQFF.

This clonotype was found a few times. J is TRBJ2-1 and V is TRBV29-1, with D hard to call. The V gene's germline CDR1 is SQVTM and CDR2 ANQGSEA. The CDR3 loop spans 13 amino acids. V lost 7 bases and J lost 10, with 20 bases in between. The CDR3 DNA reads TGCAGCGGGCGGCTTGGCACAAGAGGCGAGCAGTTCTTC. Amino acids: CSGRLGTRGEQFF.

This clonotype was recorded a few times. The J gene is TRBJ2-5, the V gene TRBV3-1, with 10 bases aligning to TRBD1. V shed 8 bases, J shed 4 bases, and the junction held 13 bases outside the gene matches. CDR3 length: 16 residues. Germline CDR1 is LGHDT and CDR2 is YNNKEL (reference sequence). Here the CDR3 DNA reads TGTGCCAGCGTCCCCGGGACAGGGGCCTTCGGAGAGACCCAGTACTTC. Its translation: CASVPGTGAFGETQYF.

This CDR3 reads CASSKSGGGYSIQYF. For the CDR3, the DNA is TGTGCCAGCAGTAAAAGCGGGGGGGGGTATAGCATTCAGTACTTC. The chain has TRBV21-1 and TRBJ2-4; the DNA was not used to check the table's D call, TRBD1. TRBV21-1 is annotated as a pseudogene. This CDR3 region has 15 residues.

This chain joins TRBV5-1 and TRBJ1-1, with 8 bases aligning to TRBD1. Germline V gene data show CDR1 as SGHRS and CDR2 as YFSETQ. With V trimmed by 0 bases and J by 5 bases, 6 bases remained unmatched. The CDR3 consists of 15 residues. The CDR3 protein is CASSLEAGGGTEAFF. The CDR3 DNA sequence: TGCGCCAGCAGCTTGGAGGCAGGGGGCGGGACTGAAGCTTTCTTT.

The rearrangement uses TRBV6-1 and TRBJ2-5; D remains unclear. Germline V gene lookup returns CDR1 MNHNS and CDR2 SASEGT. The CDR3 runs to 13 residues. V was pared by 0 bases and J by 6 bases, with 8 bases between. In DNA, the CDR3 is TGTGCCAGCAGTGAAGCCTCAATCCAGACCCAGTACTTC. Amino acid sequence: CASSEASIQTQYF.

The chain is built from TRBV7-7 and TRBJ1-2; no clear D gene. CDR3 size: 13 residues. Germline CDR1 and CDR2: SSHAT and FNYEAQ (reference sequence). V shed 7 bases and J shed 0 bases, with 9 bases lying between them. DNA for the CDR3: TGTGCCAGCACCTACACCCCTAACTATGGCTACACCTTC. Translated: CASTYTPNYGYTF.

This clonotype occurred a few times. This sequence joins TRBV29-1 and TRBJ1-3; D call uncertain. The germline V and J ends were trimmed by 5 bases and 4 bases, with 15 bases remaining between them. The CDR3 covers 14 residues. CDR1 is SQVTM and CDR2 is ANQGSEA in the germline V gene. CDR3 amino acids: CSVSPLGAGNTIYF. The CDR3 DNA follows: TGCAGCGTTTCTCCGTTAGGCGCCGGAAACACCATATATTTT. Supplemented by reference TRBV29-1 and TRBJ1-3, the full variable domain reads SAVISQKPSRDICQRGTSLTIQCQVDSQVTMMFWYRQQPGQSLTLIATANQGSEATYESGFVIDKFPISRPNLTFSTLTVSNMSPEDSSIYLCSVSPLGAGNTIYFGEGSWLTVV.

The chain couples TRBV9 to TRBJ2-4; D remains ambiguous. Germline-derived CDR1 and CDR2 are SGDLS and YYNGEE. This CDR3 spans 13 amino acids. Trimming removed 0 bases from V and 8 bases from J, with 9 bases in between. The CDR3 nucleotides read TGTGCCAGCAGCGTAGCTAGTAGAGACATTCAGTACTTC. Its protein is CASSVASRDIQYF.

This rearrangement joins TRBV25-1 to TRBJ1-3, with TRBD1 as a possible D gene (5 bases). CDR1 MGHDK and CDR2 SYGVNS come from the germline V gene. This CDR3 is built from 15 residues. V lost 3 bases, J lost 1 base, and 10 bases lay in between. CDR3 sequence (DNA): TGTGCCAGCAGTGAGGGGGGATTTTCTGGAAACACCATATATTTT. Amino acid sequence: CASSEGGFSGNTIYF.